This T cell receptor (beta chain) comes out of a study of shared clonotypes between healthy human individuals. Study-level points and caveats: Estimated richness values were generally larger in naive subsets than in memory subsets. Against clonotypes common to all four donors, non-shared ones had lower generation probabilities.

Naive CD8 cells lacked CD45RO, underwent positive selection for CCR7 and left out terminally differentiated effector memory CD45RA+ cells. Remarks on this clone: Its specificity is not known. Within the sample, other DNA sequences also encode this same CDR3.

Under the authors' procedure: Filtering was not the same, since immunoSEQ gave junction-only sequences without quality scores. The repertoire was sequenced with immunoSEQ multiplex PCR; TCRdb's copy has only in-frame clones and lacks some. V, J and clone size are taken as reported in that table, and D and trimming were inferred from the DNA itself. The sample yields about 2 million clones, about 95% seen once. The CDR3 loop spans 14 amino acids. Per the germline V gene, CDR1 is MDHEN and CDR2 is SYDVKM. The V and J ends lost 5 bases and 1 base, in that order; junction bases with no gene match: 1. The chain links TRBV28 to TRBJ2-7; 11 bases map to TRBD2. The TCR originated in a man in his late teens or twenties in good health. Material for sequencing was naive CD8+ T cells sorted from blood. DNA for the CDR3: TGTGCCAGCAGTCTAGCGGGGGGTTCCTACGAGCAGTACTTC. It specifies CASSLAGGSYEQYF.